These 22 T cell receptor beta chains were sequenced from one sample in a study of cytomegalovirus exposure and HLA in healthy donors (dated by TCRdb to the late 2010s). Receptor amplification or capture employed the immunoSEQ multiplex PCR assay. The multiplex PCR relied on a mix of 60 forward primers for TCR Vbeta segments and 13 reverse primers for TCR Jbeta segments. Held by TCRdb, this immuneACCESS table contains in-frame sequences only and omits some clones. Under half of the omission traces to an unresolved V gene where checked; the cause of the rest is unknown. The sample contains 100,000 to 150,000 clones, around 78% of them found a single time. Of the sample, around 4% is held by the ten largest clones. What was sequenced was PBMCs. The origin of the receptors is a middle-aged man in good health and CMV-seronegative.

The CDR3 loop reads CATPVEGSAAFF. CDR3 sequence (DNA): TGTGCCACCCCGGTGGAGGGAAGCGCAGCTTTCTTT. V is TRBV2 and J is TRBJ1-1; D ambiguous. Germline values: CDR1 SNHLY, CDR2 FYNNEI. The CDR3 is made up of 12 amino acids. The V end lost 10 bases, the J end lost 10 bases, and 19 bases lay between the germline ends. The variable domain in full, with the rest retrieved from reference TRBV2 and TRBJ1-1, is EPEVTQTPSHQVTQMGQEVILRCVPISNHLYFYWYRQILGQKVEFLVSFYNNEISEKSEIFDDQFSVERPDGSNFTLKIRSTKLEDSAMYFCATPVEGSAAFFGQGTRLTVV.

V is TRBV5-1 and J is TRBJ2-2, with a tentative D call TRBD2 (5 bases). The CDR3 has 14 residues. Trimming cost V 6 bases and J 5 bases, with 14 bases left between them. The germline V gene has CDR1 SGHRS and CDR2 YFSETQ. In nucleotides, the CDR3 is TGCGCCAGCAAGAGCGGCCTGGAAACCGGGGAGCTGTTTTTT. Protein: CASKSGLETGELFF.

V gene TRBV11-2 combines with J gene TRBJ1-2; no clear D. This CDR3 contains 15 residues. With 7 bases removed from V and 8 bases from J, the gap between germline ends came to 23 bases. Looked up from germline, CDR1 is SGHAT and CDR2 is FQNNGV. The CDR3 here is CASTPVGAAIGGYTF. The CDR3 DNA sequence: TGTGCCAGCACCCCAGTGGGTGCGGCTATAGGAGGCTACACCTTC.

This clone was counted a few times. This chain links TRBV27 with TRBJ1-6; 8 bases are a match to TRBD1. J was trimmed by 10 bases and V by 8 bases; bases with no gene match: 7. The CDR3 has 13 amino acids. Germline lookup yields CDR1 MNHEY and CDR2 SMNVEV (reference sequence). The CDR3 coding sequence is TGTGCCAGCCGACAGGGGCGCTACTCACCCCTCCACTTT. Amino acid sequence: CASRQGRYSPLHF.

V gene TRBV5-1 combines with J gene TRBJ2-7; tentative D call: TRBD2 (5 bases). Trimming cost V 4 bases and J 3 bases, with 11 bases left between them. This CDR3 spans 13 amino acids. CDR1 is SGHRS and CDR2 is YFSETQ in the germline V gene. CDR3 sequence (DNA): TGCGCCAGCAGCCGAGACGGGGACTACGAGCAGTACTTC. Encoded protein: CASSRDGDYEQYF.

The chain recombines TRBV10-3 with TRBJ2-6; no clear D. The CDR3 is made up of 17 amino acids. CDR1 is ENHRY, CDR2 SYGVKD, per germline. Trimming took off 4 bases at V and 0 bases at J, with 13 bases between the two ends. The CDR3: CAISGRNQNSGANVLTF. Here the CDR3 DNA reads TGTGCCATCAGTGGGAGAAACCAGAACTCTGGGGCCAACGTCCTGACTTTC.

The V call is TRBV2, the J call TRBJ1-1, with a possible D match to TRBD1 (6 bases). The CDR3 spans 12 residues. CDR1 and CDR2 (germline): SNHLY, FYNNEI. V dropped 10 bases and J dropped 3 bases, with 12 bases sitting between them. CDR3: CATRTDDTEAFF. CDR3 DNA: TGTGCCACGCGGACAGACGACACTGAAGCTTTCTTT.

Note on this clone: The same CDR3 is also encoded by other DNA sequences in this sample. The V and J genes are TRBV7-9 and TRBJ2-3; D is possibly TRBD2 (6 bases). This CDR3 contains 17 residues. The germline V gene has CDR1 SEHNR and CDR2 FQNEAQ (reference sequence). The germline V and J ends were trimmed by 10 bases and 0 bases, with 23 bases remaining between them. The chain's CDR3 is CATPQPPSDTSTDTQYF. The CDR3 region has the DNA TGTGCCACCCCACAACCCCCTAGCGACACTAGCACAGATACGCAGTATTTT.

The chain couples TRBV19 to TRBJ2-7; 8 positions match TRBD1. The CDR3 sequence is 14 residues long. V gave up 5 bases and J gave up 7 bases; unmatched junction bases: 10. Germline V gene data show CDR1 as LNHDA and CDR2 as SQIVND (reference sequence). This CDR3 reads CASSPRTGSWEQYF. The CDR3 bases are TGTGCCAGTAGTCCTCGGACAGGGTCCTGGGAGCAGTACTTC.

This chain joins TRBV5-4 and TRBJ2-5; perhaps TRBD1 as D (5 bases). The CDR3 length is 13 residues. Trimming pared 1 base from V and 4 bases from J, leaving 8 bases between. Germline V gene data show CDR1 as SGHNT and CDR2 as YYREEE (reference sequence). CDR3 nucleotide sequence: TGTGCCAGCAGCTTGAAAGGGGTAGAGACCCAGTACTTC. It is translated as CASSLKGVETQYF.

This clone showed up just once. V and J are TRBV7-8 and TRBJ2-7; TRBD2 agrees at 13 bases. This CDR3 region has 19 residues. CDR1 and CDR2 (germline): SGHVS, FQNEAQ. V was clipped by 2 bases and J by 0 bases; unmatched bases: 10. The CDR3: CASSLRPTSGGYPSYEQYF. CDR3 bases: TGTGCCAGCAGCTTACGGCCGACTAGCGGGGGGTACCCCTCCTACGAGCAGTACTTC.

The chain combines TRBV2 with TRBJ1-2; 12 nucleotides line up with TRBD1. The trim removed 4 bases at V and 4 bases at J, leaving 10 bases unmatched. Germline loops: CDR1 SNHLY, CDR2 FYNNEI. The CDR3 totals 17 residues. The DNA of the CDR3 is TGTGCCAGCAGTGTTGGGACAGGGGGCCACACTCTCTATGGCTACACCTTC. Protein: CASSVGTGGHTLYGYTF.

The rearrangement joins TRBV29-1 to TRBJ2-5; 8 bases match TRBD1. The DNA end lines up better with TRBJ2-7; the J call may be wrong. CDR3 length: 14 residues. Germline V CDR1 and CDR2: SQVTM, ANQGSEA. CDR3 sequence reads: CSVIPGQASYEQYF. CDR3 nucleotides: TGCAGCGTGATACCGGGACAGGCCTCCTACGAGCAGTACTTC.

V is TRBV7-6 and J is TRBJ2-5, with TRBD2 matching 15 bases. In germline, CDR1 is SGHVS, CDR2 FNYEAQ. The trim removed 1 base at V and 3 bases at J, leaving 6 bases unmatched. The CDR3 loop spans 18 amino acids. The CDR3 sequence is CASSLGRTSGGAEETQYF. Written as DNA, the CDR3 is TGTGCCAGCAGCTTAGGTCGGACTAGCGGGGGGGCGGAAGAGACCCAGTACTTC.

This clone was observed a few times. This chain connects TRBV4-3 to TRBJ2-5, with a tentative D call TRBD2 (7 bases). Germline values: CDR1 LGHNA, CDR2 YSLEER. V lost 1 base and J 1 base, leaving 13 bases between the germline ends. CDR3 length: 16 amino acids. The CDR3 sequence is CASSQVVGGAQETQYF. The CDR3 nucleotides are TGCGCCAGCAGCCAAGTTGTGGGGGGGGCCCAAGAGACCCAGTACTTC.

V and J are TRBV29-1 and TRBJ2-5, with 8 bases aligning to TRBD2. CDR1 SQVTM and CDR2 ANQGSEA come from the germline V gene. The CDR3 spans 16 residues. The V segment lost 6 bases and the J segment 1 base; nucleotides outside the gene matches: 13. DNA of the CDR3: TGCAGCGTGGGCCTCCTAGCGGGCGCCTCCCAAGAGACCCAGTACTTC. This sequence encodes CSVGLLAGASQETQYF.

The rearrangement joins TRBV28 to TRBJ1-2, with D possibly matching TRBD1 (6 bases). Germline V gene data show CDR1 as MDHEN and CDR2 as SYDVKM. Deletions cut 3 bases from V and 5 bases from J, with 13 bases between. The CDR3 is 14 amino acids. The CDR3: CASSFPGTRYGYTF. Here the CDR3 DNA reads TGTGCCAGCAGTTTCCCTGGGACACGATATGGCTACACCTTC.

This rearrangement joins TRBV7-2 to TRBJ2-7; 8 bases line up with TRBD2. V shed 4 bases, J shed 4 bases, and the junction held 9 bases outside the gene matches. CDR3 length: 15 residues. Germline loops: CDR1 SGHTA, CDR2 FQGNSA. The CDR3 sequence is CASSSARGGPYEQYF. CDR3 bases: TGTGCCAGCAGCTCGGCCCGGGGGGGACCTTACGAGCAGTACTTC.

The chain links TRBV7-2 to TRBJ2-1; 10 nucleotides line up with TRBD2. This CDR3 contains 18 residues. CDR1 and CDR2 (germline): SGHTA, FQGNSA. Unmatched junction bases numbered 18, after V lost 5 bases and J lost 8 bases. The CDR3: CASSPWRPSGGRGDEQFF. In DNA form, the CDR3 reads TGTGCCAGCAGCCCCTGGCGGCCTAGCGGGGGTCGAGGCGATGAGCAGTTCTTC.

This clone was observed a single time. The CDR3 is CASSQGPTGAYEQYF. CDR3 DNA: TGTGCCAGCAGCCAGGGACCAACAGGGGCCTACGAGCAGTACTTC. This chain uses TRBV4-2 with TRBJ2-7; 7 bases are shared with TRBD1. With V trimmed by 3 bases and J by 2 bases, 7 bases remained unmatched. The germline V gene has CDR1 LGHNA and CDR2 YNFKEQ. The CDR3 length is 15 residues.

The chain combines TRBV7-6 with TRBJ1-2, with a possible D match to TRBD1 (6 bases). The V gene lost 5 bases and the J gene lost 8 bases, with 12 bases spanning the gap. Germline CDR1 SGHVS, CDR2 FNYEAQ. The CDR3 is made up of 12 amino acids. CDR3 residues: CASSPGTNGYTF. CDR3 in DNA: TGTGCCAGCAGCCCGGGGACAAACGGCTACACCTTC.

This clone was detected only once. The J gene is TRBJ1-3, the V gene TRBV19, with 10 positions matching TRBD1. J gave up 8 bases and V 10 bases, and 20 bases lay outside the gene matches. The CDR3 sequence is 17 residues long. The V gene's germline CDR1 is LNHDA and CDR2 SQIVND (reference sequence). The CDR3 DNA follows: TGTGCCACCGGAAAACCGGGACAGGGGCTGGTGGGCGACACCATATATTTT. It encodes CATGKPGQGLVGDTIYF. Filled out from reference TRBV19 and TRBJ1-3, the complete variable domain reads DGGITQSPKYLFRKEGQNVTLSCEQNLNHDAMYWYRQDPGQGLRLIYYSQIVNDFQKGDIAEGYSVSREKKESFPLTVTSAQKNPTAFYLCATGKPGQGLVGDTIYFGEGSWLTVV.